This TCR beta chain was profiled in a study of OX40 agonist ivuxolimab in advanced cancers. Germline V gene sequence: CDR1 LNHDA, CDR2 SQIVND (reference sequence). The CDR3 totals 14 residues. Trimming took 0 bases from V and 8 from J, leaving 13 bases between them. Profiling relied on immunoSEQ multiplex PCR, and the TCRdb table lists in-frame clones only, not all of them. This sample yields 95,000 to 100,000 clones, of which about four fifths are seen a single time; more than 1.4% belongs to the top ten. The chain is built from TRBV19 and TRBJ1-2; D is possibly TRBD1 (5 bases). Here the sequenced sample was CD4+ or CD8+ T cells sorted from blood, taken in a trial of the OX40 agonist ivuxolimab. This sequence was found in an adult with an advanced solid tumor such as melanoma, head and neck, liver or kidney cancer. The CDR3 spells CASSIDRRAEGYTF. The CDR3 DNA sequence: TGTGCCAGTAGTATAGATCGCAGGGCGGAAGGCTACACCTTC. Full variable domain (rest looked up from reference TRBV19 and TRBJ1-2): DGGITQSPKYLFRKEGQNVTLSCEQNLNHDAMYWYRQDPGQGLRLIYYSQIVNDFQKGDIAEGYSVSREKKESFPLTVTSAQKNPTAFYLCASSIDRRAEGYTFGSGTRLTVV.